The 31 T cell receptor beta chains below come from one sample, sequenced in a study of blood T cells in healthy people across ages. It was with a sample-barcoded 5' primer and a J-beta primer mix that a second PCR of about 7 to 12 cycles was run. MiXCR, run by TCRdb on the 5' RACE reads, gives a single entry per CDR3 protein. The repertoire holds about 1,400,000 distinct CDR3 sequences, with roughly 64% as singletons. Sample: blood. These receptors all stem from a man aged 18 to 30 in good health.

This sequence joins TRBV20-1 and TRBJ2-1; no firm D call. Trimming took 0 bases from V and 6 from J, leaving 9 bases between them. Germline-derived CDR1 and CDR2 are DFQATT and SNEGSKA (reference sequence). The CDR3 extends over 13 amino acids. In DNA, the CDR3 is TGCAGTGCTAGAGATCAGCCCCCCAATGAGCAGTTCTTC. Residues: CSARDQPPNEQFF.

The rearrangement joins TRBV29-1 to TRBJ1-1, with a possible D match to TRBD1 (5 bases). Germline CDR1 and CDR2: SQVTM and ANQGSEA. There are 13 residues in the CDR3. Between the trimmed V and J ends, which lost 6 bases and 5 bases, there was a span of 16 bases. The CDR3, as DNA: TGCAGCGTGACCGGGGGTGGGAATACTGAAGCTTTCTTT. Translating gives CSVTGGGNTEAFF.

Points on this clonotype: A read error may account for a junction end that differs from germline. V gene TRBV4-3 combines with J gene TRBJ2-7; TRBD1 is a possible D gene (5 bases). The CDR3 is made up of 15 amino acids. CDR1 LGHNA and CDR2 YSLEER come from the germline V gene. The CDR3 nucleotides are TGCGTCAGCAGCCAAGACTCGGACACGACCTACGAGCAGTACTTC. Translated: CVSSQDSDTTYEQYF.

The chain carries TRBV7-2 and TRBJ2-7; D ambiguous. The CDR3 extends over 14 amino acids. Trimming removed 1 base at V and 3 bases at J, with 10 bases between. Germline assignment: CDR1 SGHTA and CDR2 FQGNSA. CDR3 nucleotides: TGTGCCAGCAGCTTAGGCCCTAGGTTCTACGAGCAGTACTTC. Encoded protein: CASSLGPRFYEQYF.

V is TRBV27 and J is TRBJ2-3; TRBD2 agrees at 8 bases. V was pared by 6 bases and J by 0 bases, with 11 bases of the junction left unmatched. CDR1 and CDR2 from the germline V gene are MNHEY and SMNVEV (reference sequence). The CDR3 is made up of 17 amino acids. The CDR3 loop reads CASSRETSAASTDTQYF. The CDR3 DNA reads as TGTGCCAGCAGCAGAGAGACTAGCGCAGCTAGCACAGATACGCAGTATTTT.

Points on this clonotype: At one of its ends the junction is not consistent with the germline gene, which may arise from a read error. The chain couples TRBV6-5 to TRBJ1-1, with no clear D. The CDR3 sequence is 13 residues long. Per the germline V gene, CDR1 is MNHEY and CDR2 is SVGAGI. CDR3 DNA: TGTGCTAGCAGTCAAAGGATGAACACTGAAGCTTTCTTT. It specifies CASSQRMNTEAFF.

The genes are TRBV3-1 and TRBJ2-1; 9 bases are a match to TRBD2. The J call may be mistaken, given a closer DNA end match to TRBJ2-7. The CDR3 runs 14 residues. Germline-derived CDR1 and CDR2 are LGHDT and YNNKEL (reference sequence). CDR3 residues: CASSQLAGNNEQYF. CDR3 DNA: TGTGCCAGCAGCCAGCTAGCGGGGAACAATGAGCAGTACTTC.

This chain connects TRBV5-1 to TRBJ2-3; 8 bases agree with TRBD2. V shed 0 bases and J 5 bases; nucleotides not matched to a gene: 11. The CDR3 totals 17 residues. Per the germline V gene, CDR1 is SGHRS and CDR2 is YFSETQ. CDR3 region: CASSLDPSGLAKDTQYF. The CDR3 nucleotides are TGCGCCAGCAGCTTGGATCCTAGCGGGTTAGCCAAAGATACGCAGTATTTT.

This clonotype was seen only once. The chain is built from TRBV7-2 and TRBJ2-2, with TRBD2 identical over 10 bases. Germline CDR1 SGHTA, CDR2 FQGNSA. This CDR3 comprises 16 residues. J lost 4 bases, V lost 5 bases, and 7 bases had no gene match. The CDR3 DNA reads TGTGCCAGCAGCCTTTACCGGACTAGCGGCACCGGGGAGCTGTTTTTT. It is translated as CASSLYRTSGTGELFF.

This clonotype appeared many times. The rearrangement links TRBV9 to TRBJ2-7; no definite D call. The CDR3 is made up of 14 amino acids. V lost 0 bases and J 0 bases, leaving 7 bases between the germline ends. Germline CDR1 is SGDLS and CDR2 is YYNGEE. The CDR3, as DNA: TGTGCCAGCAGCGTAGGCCAGAGCTCCTACGAGCAGTACTTC. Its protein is CASSVGQSSYEQYF. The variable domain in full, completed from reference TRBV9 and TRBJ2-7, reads DSGVTQTPKHLITATGQRVTLRCSPRSGDLSVYWYQQSLDQGLQFLIQYYNGEERAKGNILERFSAQQFPDLHSELNLSSLELGDSALYFCASSVGQSSYEQYFGPGTRLTVT.

CDR3 nucleotides: TGTGCCAGCAGCCCTCCCCCCTATTATGGCTACACCTTC. Encoded protein: CASSPPPYYGYTF. The chain joins TRBV7-9 to TRBJ1-2; D is undetermined. The germline V and J ends were trimmed by 5 bases and 5 bases, with 12 bases remaining between them. The CDR3 extends over 13 amino acids. From germline, CDR1 is SEHNR and CDR2 FQNEAQ (reference sequence).

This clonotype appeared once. DNA of the CDR3: TGTGCCAGCAGTTACCCCAGTAGGTTATGGGAGACCCAGTACTTC. This encodes CASSYPSRLWETQYF. The rearrangement joins TRBV6-2 or TRBV6-3 to TRBJ2-5; no clear D. Germline loops: CDR1 MNHEY, CDR2 SVGEGT. The length of the CDR3 is 15 residues. The germline V and J ends were trimmed by 2 bases and 5 bases, with 15 bases remaining between them.

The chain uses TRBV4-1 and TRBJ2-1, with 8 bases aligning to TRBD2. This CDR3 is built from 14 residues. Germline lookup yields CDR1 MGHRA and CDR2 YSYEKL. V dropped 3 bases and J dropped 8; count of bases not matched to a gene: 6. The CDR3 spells CASSQRTSSDEQFF. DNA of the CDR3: TGCGCCAGCAGCCAGAGGACTAGCTCAGATGAGCAGTTCTTC.

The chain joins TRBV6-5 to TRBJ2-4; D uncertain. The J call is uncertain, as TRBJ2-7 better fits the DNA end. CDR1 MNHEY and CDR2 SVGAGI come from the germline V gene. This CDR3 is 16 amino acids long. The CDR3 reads CASSPGRAHDYDEQYF. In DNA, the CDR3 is TGTGCCAGCAGCCCAGGAAGGGCCCACGATTATGACGAGCAGTACTTC.

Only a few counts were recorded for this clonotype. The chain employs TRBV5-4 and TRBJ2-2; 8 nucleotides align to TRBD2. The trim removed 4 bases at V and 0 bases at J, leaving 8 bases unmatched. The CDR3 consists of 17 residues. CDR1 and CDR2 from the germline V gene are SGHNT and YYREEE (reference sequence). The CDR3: CASSTNSGDSNTGELFF. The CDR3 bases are TGTGCCAGCAGCACCAATAGCGGGGACTCGAACACCGGGGAGCTGTTTTTT. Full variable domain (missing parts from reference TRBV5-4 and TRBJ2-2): ETGVTQSPTHLIKTRGQQVTLRCSSQSGHNTVSWYQQALGQGPQFIFQYYREEENGRGNFPPRFSGLQFPNYSSELNVNALELDDSALYLCASSTNSGDSNTGELFFGEGSRLTVL.

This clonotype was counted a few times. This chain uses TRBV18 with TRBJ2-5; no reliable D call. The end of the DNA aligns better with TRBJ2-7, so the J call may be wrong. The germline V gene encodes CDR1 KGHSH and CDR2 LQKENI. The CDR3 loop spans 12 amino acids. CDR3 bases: TGTGCCAGCTCAGTAACTAAGTACGAGCAGTACTTC. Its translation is CASSVTKYEQYF.

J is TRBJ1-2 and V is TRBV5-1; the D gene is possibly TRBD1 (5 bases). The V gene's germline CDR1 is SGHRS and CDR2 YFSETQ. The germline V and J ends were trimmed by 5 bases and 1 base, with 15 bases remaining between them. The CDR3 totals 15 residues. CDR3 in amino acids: CASSFYRDGNYGYTF. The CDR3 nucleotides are TGCGCCAGCAGTTTTTACCGGGACGGTAACTATGGCTACACCTTC.

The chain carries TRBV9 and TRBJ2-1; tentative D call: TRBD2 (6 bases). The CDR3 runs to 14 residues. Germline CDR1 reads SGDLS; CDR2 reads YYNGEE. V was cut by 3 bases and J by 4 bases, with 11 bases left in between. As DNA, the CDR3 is TGTGCCAGCAGCGCGGGAGAATTTTACAATGAGCAGTTCTTC. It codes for CASSAGEFYNEQFF.

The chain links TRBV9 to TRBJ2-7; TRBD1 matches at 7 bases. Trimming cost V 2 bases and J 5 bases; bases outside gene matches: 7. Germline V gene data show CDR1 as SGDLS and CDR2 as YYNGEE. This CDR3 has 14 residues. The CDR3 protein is CASSVGTAPNEQYF. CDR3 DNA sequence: TGTGCCAGCAGCGTCGGGACAGCTCCTAACGAGCAGTACTTC.

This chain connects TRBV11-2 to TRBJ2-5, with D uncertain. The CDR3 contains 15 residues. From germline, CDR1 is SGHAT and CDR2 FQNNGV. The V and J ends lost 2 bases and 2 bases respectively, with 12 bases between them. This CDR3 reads CASSLIGPIQETQYF. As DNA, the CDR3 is TGTGCCAGCAGCTTAATAGGACCAATACAAGAGACCCAGTACTTC.

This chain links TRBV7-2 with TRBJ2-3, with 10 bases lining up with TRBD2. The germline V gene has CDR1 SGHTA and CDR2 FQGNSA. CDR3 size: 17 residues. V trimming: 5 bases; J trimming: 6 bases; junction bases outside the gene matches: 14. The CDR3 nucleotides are TGTGCCAGCAGCCCTCCGACTAGCGGGTTGGCCGCGGATACGCAGTATTTT. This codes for CASSPPTSGLAADTQYF.

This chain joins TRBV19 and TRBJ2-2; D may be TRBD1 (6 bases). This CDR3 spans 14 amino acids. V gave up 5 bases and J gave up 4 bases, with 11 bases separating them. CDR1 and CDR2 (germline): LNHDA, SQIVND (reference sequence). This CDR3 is CASSLEQGTGELFF. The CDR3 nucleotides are TGTGCCAGTAGTCTGGAACAGGGCACCGGGGAGCTGTTTTTT.

CDR3 amino acids: CASSPTGVIGELFF. CDR3 in DNA: TGTGCCAGCAGTCCGACAGGGGTTATCGGGGAGCTGTTTTTT. The chain is built from TRBV6-5 and TRBJ2-2; TRBD1 matches 8 bases. The CDR3 has 14 amino acids. Germline-derived CDR1 and CDR2 are MNHEY and SVGAGI. The ends lost 5 bases at V and 7 bases at J; junction bases unmatched: 6.

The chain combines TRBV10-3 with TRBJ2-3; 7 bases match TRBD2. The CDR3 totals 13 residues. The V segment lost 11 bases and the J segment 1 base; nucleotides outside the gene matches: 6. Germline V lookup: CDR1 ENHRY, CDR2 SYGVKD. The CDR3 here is CAVLAAGTDTQYF. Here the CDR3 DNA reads TGTGCCGTTCTAGCGGCCGGCACAGATACGCAGTATTTT.

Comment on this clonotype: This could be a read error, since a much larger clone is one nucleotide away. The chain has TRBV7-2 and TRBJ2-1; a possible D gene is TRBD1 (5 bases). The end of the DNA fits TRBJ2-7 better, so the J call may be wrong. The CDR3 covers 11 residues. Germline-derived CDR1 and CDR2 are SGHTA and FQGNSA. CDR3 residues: CASRLDNEQYF. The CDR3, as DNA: TGTGCCAGTAGACTGGACAATGAGCAGTACTTC.

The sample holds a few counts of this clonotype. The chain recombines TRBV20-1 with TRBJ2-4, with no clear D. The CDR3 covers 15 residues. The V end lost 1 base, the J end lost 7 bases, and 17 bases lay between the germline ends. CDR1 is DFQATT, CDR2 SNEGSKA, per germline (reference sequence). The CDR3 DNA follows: TGCAGTGCTAGAGTTGGGCCTGGGAATCAGAACATTCAGTACTTC. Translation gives CSARVGPGNQNIQYF.

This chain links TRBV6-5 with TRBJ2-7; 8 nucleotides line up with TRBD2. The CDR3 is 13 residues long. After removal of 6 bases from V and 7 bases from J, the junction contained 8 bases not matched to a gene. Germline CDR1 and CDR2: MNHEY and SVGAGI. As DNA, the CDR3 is TGTGCCAGCAGCCCTGGACTAGCCGATGAGCAGTACTTC. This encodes CASSPGLADEQYF.

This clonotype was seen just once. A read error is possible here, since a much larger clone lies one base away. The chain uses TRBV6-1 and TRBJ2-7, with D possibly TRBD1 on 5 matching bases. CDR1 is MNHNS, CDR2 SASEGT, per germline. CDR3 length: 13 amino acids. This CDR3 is CARSEDSSYEQYF. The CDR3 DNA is TGTGCCAGAAGTGAAGACAGCTCCTACGAGCAGTACTTC.

DNA of the CDR3: TGTGCCAGCAGTTCGGAGCGGGACTCCTACGAGCAGTACTTC. Translating it yields CASSSERDSYEQYF. The chain employs TRBV12-3 or TRBV12-4 and TRBJ2-7, with 7 positions matching TRBD2. Germline trimming cut 4 bases from V and 0 bases from J; bases unmatched to any gene: 3. The CDR3 extends over 14 amino acids.

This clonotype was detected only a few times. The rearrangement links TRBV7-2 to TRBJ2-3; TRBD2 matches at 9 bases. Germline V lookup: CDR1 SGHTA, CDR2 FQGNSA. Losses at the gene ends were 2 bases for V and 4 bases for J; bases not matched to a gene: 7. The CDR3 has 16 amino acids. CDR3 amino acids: CASSLIGGGAPDTQYF. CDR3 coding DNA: TGTGCCAGCAGCTTAATTGGCGGGGGGGCCCCAGATACGCAGTATTTT.

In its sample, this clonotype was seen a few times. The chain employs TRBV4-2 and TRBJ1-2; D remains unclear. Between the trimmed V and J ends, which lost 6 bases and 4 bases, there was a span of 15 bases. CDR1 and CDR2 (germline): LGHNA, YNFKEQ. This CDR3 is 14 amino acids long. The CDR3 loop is CASSPPGDGYGYTF. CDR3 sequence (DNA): TGTGCCAGCAGTCCACCAGGCGATGGCTATGGCTACACCTTC.